The rows below give T cell receptor beta chains drawn from one sample of a study of T cells in Graves' hyperthyroidism and ophthalmopathy. MiXCR, run by TCRdb on the multiplex PCR reads, gives a single entry per CDR3 protein. This sample has 330,000 or so distinct CDR3 sequences, with roughly 19% found just once. Material for sequencing was blood. The receptors derive from a man in his fifties or sixties with Graves' ophthalmopathy. Both conserved end residues are part of each CDR3. Fields, in order: D gene, V gene, J gene, clone size, CDR3 DNA, CDR3 protein. A D gene is named only where the DNA matches it firmly. Clone size appears in some rows only: once, few, many, or a class for an expanded clone.

TRBD2	TRBV24-1	TRBJ2-3	few	TGTGCCACCAGTGAAAGGACTAGCGTGGCTACGCAGTATTTT	CATSERTSVATQYF
TRBD1	TRBV5-1	TRBJ1-5	.	TGCGCCAGCGGGGACAGGGAGGGCCAGCCCCAGCATTTT	CASGDREGQPQHF
.	TRBV6-1	TRBJ2-2	.	TGTGCCAGCAGGTCCCCCACGGTCCGGGAGCTGTTTTTT	CASRSPTVRELFF
TRBD1	TRBV3-1	TRBJ1-1	many	TGTGCCAGCAGCCAAGGGACAGGGGAAGCTTTCTTT	CASSQGTGEAFF
TRBD1	TRBV20-1	TRBJ1-5	.	TGCAGTGCTAGGGGAGGACAGGGAAAGGAGCCCCAGCATTTT	CSARGGQGKEPQHF
.	TRBV10-3	TRBJ2-2	once	TGTGCCATCAGTGAGGGAGGAGGGGGCGTCGGGGAGCTGTTTTTT	CAISEGGGGVGELFF
.	TRBV24-1	TRBJ1-2	few	TGTGCCACCAGCTCTAACACTATCAATGGCTACACCTTC	CATSSNTINGYTF
.	TRBV28	TRBJ2-3	many	TGTGCCAGCAGACACCCGGCCCGGGACGCCACAGATACGCAGTATTTT	CASRHPARDATDTQYF
TRBD1	TRBV28	TRBJ2-7	few	TGTGCCAGCAGTTTCCGCGTCATTAGCAGGGGGAGCTCCTACGAGCAGTACTTC	CASSFRVISRGSSYEQYF
TRBD1	TRBV20-1	TRBJ2-3	.	TGCAGTGCTAGCCCCGGGGCAGGGGGCAGGACAGATACGCAGTATTTT	CSASPGAGGRTDTQYF
.	TRBV6-1	TRBJ1-2	.	TGTGCCAGCGGCAGGGCGGATAACTATGGCTACACCTTC	CASGRADNYGYTF
TRBD1	TRBV20-1	TRBJ1-2	.	TGCAGTGCTAGAGATAGGACAGGAGCTAACTATGGCTACACCTTC	CSARDRTGANYGYTF
TRBD1	TRBV28	TRBJ2-7	few	TGTGCCAGCTTTTCCGGGACAGGGATAAGGAATGAGCAGTACTTC	CASFSGTGIRNEQYF
.	TRBV11-2	TRBJ2-5	many	TGTGCCAGCAGCCACTTCCAAGAGACCCAGTACTTC	CASSHFQETQYF
.	TRBV7-8	TRBJ2-1	.	TGTGCCAGCAGCTTACATTATGAGCAGTTCTTC	CASSLHYEQFF
.	TRBV5-1	TRBJ2-3	.	TGCGCCAGCAGCTCTGATGGAGGAACCACAGATACGCAGTATTTT	CASSSDGGTTDTQYF
TRBD2	TRBV24-1	TRBJ2-3	many	TGTGCCACCAGTGGCCCCTGGGCAAGCGGGAGTATCACAGATACGCAGTATTTT	CATSGPWASGSITDTQYF
.	TRBV11-2	TRBJ2-7	many	TGTGCCAGCAGCTTAGACAGCCGCTCCTACGAGCAGTACTTC	CASSLDSRSYEQYF
TRBD2	TRBV5-1	TRBJ2-2	few	TGCGCCAGCAGCTTGGAGGGACTAGCTGTCGGGGAGCTGTTTTTT	CASSLEGLAVGELFF
TRBD2	TRBV2	TRBJ2-5	many	TGTGCCCTTGGGGGGTATGGACTAGCGGGAGGAGGAGAGACCCAGTACTTC	CALGGYGLAGGGETQYF
.	TRBV2	TRBJ1-6	.	TGTGCCAGTAGGGTCTGGGGGTCACCCCTCCACTTT	CASRVWGSPLHF
.	TRBV24-1	TRBJ1-5	.	TGTGCCACCAGTGATTTCTCGGGGGAGCCCCAGCATTTT	CATSDFSGEPQHF
TRBD1	TRBV6-1	TRBJ1-2	many	TGTGCCAGCAGTGAAACCAGGACAGGAGGGGATGGCTACACCTTC	CASSETRTGGDGYTF
.	TRBV28	TRBJ2-7	many	TGTGCCAGCAGAGCGCCGCGCCGAAAGTACGAGCAGTACTTC	CASRAPRRKYEQYF
.	TRBV3-1	TRBJ1-2	many	TGTGCCAGCGCCCGTAACCCACAGGACCACTATGGCTACACCTTC	CASARNPQDHYGYTF
TRBD1	TRBV5-8	TRBJ1-1	many	TGTGCCAGCAGTCGGACAGGGTTGAACACTGAAGCTTTCTTT	CASSRTGLNTEAFF
TRBD2	TRBV10-2	TRBJ2-3	.	TGCGCCAGCGGGGGACTAGCGGAAAGCACAGATACGCAGTATTTT	CASGGLAESTDTQYF
TRBD1	TRBV7-8	TRBJ2-3	many	TGTGCCAGCAGCTTCCCGCTTACAGGGGAAAACACAGATACGCAGTATTTT	CASSFPLTGENTDTQYF
TRBD2	TRBV3-1	TRBJ2-3	many	TGTGCCAGCAGCCAGGGACTAGCGGGAGAGAGAGTGTCAGATACGCAGTATTTT	CASSQGLAGERVSDTQYF
.	TRBV20-1	TRBJ2-3	many	TGCAGTGCTCCTCCCGCAACTAGTGTCGCGCAGTATTTT	CSAPPATSVAQYF
.	TRBV20-1	TRBJ2-1	.	TGCAGTGCCAGCGGGCAAACCCGAAGCGGTGAGCAGTTCTTC	CSASGQTRSGEQFF
.	TRBV6-1	TRBJ2-3	.	TGTGCCAGCAGTCCACGCAGCGACCGCACAGATACGCGGTATTTT	CASSPRSDRTDTRYF
TRBD1	TRBV7-9	TRBJ1-2	.	TGTGCCAGCAGCTGGGGAGGCGGGGACAGACCGAATAACTATGGCTACACCTTC	CASSWGGGDRPNNYGYTF
.	TRBV12-5	TRBJ1-1	many	TGTGCTAGTGCCCTTCTAAGGGACACTGAAGCTTTCTTT	CASALLRDTEAFF
TRBD2	TRBV2	TRBJ2-1	many	TGTGCCAGCAGTCCTATTGGGACTAGCAATGAGCAGTTCTTC	CASSPIGTSNEQFF
.	TRBV11-1	TRBJ2-5	many	TGTGCCAGCAGCTTAAACCCAGGTCAAGAGACCCAGTACTTC	CASSLNPGQETQYF
.	TRBV2	TRBJ2-1	many	TGTGCCAGCCGCCCTCGACAGCACAATGAGCAGTTCTTC	CASRPRQHNEQFF
TRBD1	TRBV28	TRBJ2-3	.	TGTGCCAGCAGCCCGGGACAGCATATGGATACGCAGTATTTT	CASSPGQHMDTQYF
.	TRBV5-1	TRBJ1-1	many	TGCGCCAGCAGCTTGGGGAAAGGGACTGAAGCTTTCTTT	CASSLGKGTEAFF
TRBD1	TRBV6-1	TRBJ2-5	few	TGTGCCAGCCTCGGGACAGGGGCGGGAGAGACCCAGTACTTC	CASLGTGAGETQYF
.	TRBV2	TRBJ1-1	.	TGTGCCAGCAGTGAAGCGCACGGGGGCACTGAAGCTTTCTTT	CASSEAHGGTEAFF
.	TRBV11-2	TRBJ1-6	many	TGTGCCAGCAGCTTAGGAGGGGTAAATTCACCCCTCCACTTT	CASSLGGVNSPLHF
TRBD2	TRBV27	TRBJ2-1	many	TGTGCCAGCAGTTTCCCGATAGCGGGGACCTCCTACAATGAGCAGTTCTTC	CASSFPIAGTSYNEQFF
TRBD2	TRBV20-1	TRBJ2-3	many	TGCAGTGCTAGACTAGCGGGAGGCACAGATACGCAGTATTTT	CSARLAGGTDTQYF
TRBD2	TRBV27	TRBJ2-2	.	TGTGCCACCTCCGGGACTAGCGGGATCGCCGGGGAGCTGTTTTTT	CATSGTSGIAGELFF
TRBD1	TRBV28	TRBJ1-5	.	TGTGCCAGCAGTTTATGGAGGACAGGGGGTAATCAGCCCCAGCATTTT	CASSLWRTGGNQPQHF